A single sample is the source of the 10 T cell receptor beta chains below, sequenced in a study of OX40 agonist ivuxolimab in advanced cancers. Measured with immunoSEQ multiplex PCR; TCRdb has only the in-frame clones, and not every one. The top ten clones hold under 6.5% of a sample with about 80,000 clones, roughly 87% of them seen once. The sequencing used CD4+ or CD8+ T cells sorted from blood, collected in a trial of the OX40 agonist ivuxolimab. These receptors came from an adult with an advanced solid tumor such as melanoma, head and neck, liver or kidney cancer.

In its sample, this clone was seen once. The V gene is TRBV5-6, the J gene TRBJ2-4; maybe TRBD1 (6 bases). Germline CDR1 reads SGHDT; CDR2 reads YYEEEE. The germline V and J ends were trimmed by 4 bases and 0 bases, with 8 bases remaining between them. The CDR3 covers 14 residues. The CDR3 loop reads CASSKDRAKNIQYF. For the CDR3, the DNA is TGTGCCAGCAGCAAGGACAGAGCCAAAAACATTCAGTACTTC.

The chain combines TRBV9 with TRBJ2-3; D is undetermined. V gave up 0 bases and J gave up 1 base, with 12 bases separating them. Looked up from germline, CDR1 is SGDLS and CDR2 is YYNGEE. The CDR3 sequence is 16 residues long. Written as DNA, the CDR3 is TGTGCCAGCAGCGTAGGAGCAGATTCCCGCACAGATACGCAGTATTTT. This sequence encodes CASSVGADSRTDTQYF.

The chain joins TRBV5-6 to TRBJ1-1; D not resolved. V lost 3 bases and J lost 1, with 4 bases in between. Germline CDR1 SGHDT, CDR2 YYEEEE. CDR3 length: 12 residues. The CDR3 DNA follows: TGTGCCAGCAGCTGGGGGAACACTGAAGCTTTCTTT. Translating gives CASSWGNTEAFF.

A note on this clone: The same CDR3 is also encoded by other DNA sequences in this sample. V gene TRBV18 combines with J gene TRBJ2-5, with D unresolved. Germline V gene lookup returns CDR1 KGHSH and CDR2 LQKENI. The CDR3 runs 11 residues. The ends were cut back, 3 bases at V and 3 bases at J, with 2 bases in the middle. The CDR3 region is CASSPEETQYF. In nucleotides, the CDR3 is TGTGCCAGCTCACCTGAAGAGACCCAGTACTTC.

The V gene is TRBV5-4, the J gene TRBJ2-7; 7 positions match TRBD1. CDR3 size: 15 residues. Per germline, CDR1 SGHNT and CDR2 YYREEE (reference sequence). V lost 4 bases, J lost 6 bases, and 13 bases stayed unmatched. CDR3 coding DNA: TGTGCCAGCAGCCGCCGGACAGGAGTTGCCTCCGAGCAGTACTTC. Translation gives CASSRRTGVASEQYF.

The chain is built from TRBV27 and TRBJ2-7; TRBD1 might be the D (5 bases). V was pared by 3 bases and J by 3 bases, with 12 bases between. Germline-derived CDR1 and CDR2 are MNHEY and SMNVEV (reference sequence). The CDR3 has 14 amino acids. CDR3 DNA sequence: TGTGCCAGCAGTTTTTCCAGGGTAAGCTACGAGCAGTACTTC. Translated, it gives CASSFSRVSYEQYF.

This sequence joins TRBV11-1 and TRBJ2-1; TRBD2 is a possible D gene (5 bases). CDR1 SGHAT and CDR2 FQDESV come from the germline V gene (reference sequence). Trimming took off 6 bases at V and 2 bases at J, with 20 bases between the two ends. The length of the CDR3 is 17 residues. CDR3 in amino acids: CASSLTQPRGPYNEQFF. CDR3 in DNA: TGTGCCAGCAGTCTTACACAACCTCGGGGTCCCTACAATGAGCAGTTCTTC.

The chain couples TRBV28 to TRBJ2-1; possible D gene TRBD1, 5 bases. V lost 7 bases and J lost 2, with 18 bases in between. CDR3 size: 16 residues. From germline, CDR1 is MDHEN and CDR2 SYDVKM. The chain's CDR3 is CASNANSRGAYNEQFF. In DNA form, the CDR3 reads TGTGCCAGCAATGCAAACTCTAGGGGCGCCTACAATGAGCAGTTCTTC.

This clone has only one observation. The V call is TRBV27, the J call TRBJ1-6; D is uncertain. There are 12 residues in the CDR3. From germline, CDR1 is MNHEY and CDR2 SMNVEV (reference sequence). V lost 6 bases and J 10 bases, leaving 10 bases between the germline ends. The CDR3 is CASRVLGSPLHF. Here the CDR3 DNA reads TGTGCCAGCAGGGTATTAGGGTCACCCCTCCACTTT.

This chain joins TRBV27 and TRBJ2-5, with 7 positions matching TRBD1. Germline lookup yields CDR1 MNHEY and CDR2 SMNVEV (reference sequence). CDR3 size: 14 residues. With 6 bases clipped from V and 2 bases from J, the junction kept 6 bases outside the gene matches. The CDR3, as DNA: TGTGCCAGCAGGTTCGGGACAGCTCAAGAGACCCAGTACTTC. Its protein product is CASRFGTAQETQYF.